This note documents a single T cell receptor beta chain sequence. The data were obtained in a study of blood T cell repertoires in COVID-19. Study information: T cells, B-cell-depleted T cells, or PBMCs supplied cDNA or gDNA.

This CDR3 spans 14 amino acids. Germline CDR1 and CDR2: MDHEN and SYDVKM. Trimming at V came to 2 bases and at J to 15 bases, leaving 10 bases not matched to a gene. Method: immunoSEQ multiplex PCR; TCRdb's copy keeps in-frame clones and lacks some. Of approximately 190,000 clones listed, around four fifths are singletons. This rearrangement joins TRBV28 to TRBJ2-1, with 10 bases identical to TRBD2. The sample comprised peripheral blood. The clonotype was recovered from a woman aged 40 to 50 with acute or convalescent COVID-19. The CDR3 DNA reads TGTGCCAGCAGTTTAGAGCTAGCGGGGGACTCGCCGTTCTTC. It yields the protein CASSLELAGDSPFF. The variable domain in full, with the rest retrieved from reference TRBV28 and TRBJ2-1, is DVKVTQSSRYLVKRTGEKVFLECVQDMDHENMFWYRQDPGLGLRLIYFSYDVKMKEKGDIPEGYSVSREKKERFSLILESASTNQTSMYLCASSLELAGDSPFFGPGTRLTVL.